This TCR beta chain was captured in a study of T cells in Graves' hyperthyroidism and ophthalmopathy. Researchers took RNA transcripts and amplified the TCR beta CDR3 regions from them. First-round RT-PCR targeting the TCR CDR3 was performed with the HTBI primer set. TCRdb re-called the multiplex PCR reads with MiXCR, one entry per CDR3 protein. Of hundreds of thousands of distinct CDR3 sequences listed, 13% to 15% are singletons. The J segment lost 6 bases and the V segment lost 2 bases, leaving 2 bases of the junction unmatched. The CDR3 has 14 amino acids. CDR1 and CDR2 (germline): SEHNR, FQNEAQ (reference sequence).

The material sequenced was blood. This receptor was taken from a woman aged 50 to 65 with Graves' ophthalmopathy. The chain carries TRBV7-9 and TRBJ2-5; 11 positions agree with TRBD2. Here the CDR3 DNA reads TGTGCCAGCAGCTTAACTAGCGGGAGACAGACCCAGTACTTC. It translates to CASSLTSGRQTQYF.